This TCR beta chain was recorded in a study of T cells after yellow fever vaccination. This clonotype was seen at least ten times. Each CDR3 protein gets one entry after TCRdb re-called the 5' RACE reads with MiXCR. The sample lists about 13,000 distinct CDR3 sequences; 4.5% to 6% were seen once. Trimming removed 1 base from V and 3 bases from J, with 7 bases in between. This CDR3 contains 13 residues. The germline CDR1 and CDR2 sequences are DFQATT and SNEGSKA (reference sequence). The chain combines TRBV20-1 with TRBJ1-3; D remains ambiguous. The sample in question was PBMCs, either bulk or a sorted T-cell subset (CD4+, CD8+, memory, or dextramer-sorted; not recorded which), obtained 45 days after the yellow fever booster vaccination. The clonotype was recovered from a man aged 25-40 years who received the YFV17D yellow fever vaccine. CDR3 in amino acids: CSARGGFGNTIYF. The CDR3 bases are TGCAGTGCTAGAGGGGGTTTTGGAAACACCATATATTTT.